The present TCR beta chain was sequenced within a study of cytomegalovirus exposure and HLA in healthy donors. This PCR relied on a set of 60 Vbeta primers and 13 Jbeta primers. Assay used: immunoSEQ multiplex PCR; TCRdb lists only in-frame clones, some missing. This sample has about 160,000 clones, with 60% to 80% found just once. Input material: PBMCs. The TCR sequence derives from a woman aged 45-65 years in good health and CMV-seropositive.

This CDR3 is CASKTSGPSTDTQYF. The CDR3 nucleotides read TGTGCCAGCAAGACTAGCGGGCCTAGCACAGATACGCAGTATTTT. The V call is TRBV2, the J call TRBJ2-3; 10 bases agree with TRBD2. This CDR3 is 15 amino acids long. V trimming: 7 bases; J trimming: 0 bases; junction bases outside the gene matches: 4. Germline lookup yields CDR1 SNHLY and CDR2 FYNNEI.